A selection of T cell receptor beta chains follows, all from one sample in a study of shared clonotypes between healthy human individuals. The assay was immunoSEQ multiplex PCR, and TCRdb's table has in-frame clones only and misses some. The sample consists of fewer than 3 million clones, about 90% of them appearing once. The sample taken for sequencing was naive CD4+ T cells from PBMCs. These receptors were taken from a man between 18 and 35 years old in good health. Some clones in this sample may be carry-over from other donors' samples. CDR3s include the opening cysteine and the closing phenylalanine or tryptophan. The D gene is left open where the match is weak. Some rows mark clone size as missing; the rest say once, few, many or name a class of expanded clone.

len	abundance	d_gene	v_gene	j_gene	CDR3nt	CDR3aa
16	once	-	TRBV5-1	TRBJ1-4	TGCGCCAGCAGCTTGTTCGGGGACCTTGAGACTGAAAAACTGTTTTTT	CASSLFGDLETEKLFF
15	-	TRBD2	TRBV4-1	TRBJ2-1	TGCGCCAGCAGCCAAGGACTAGCGGGAGGGAATGAGCAGTTCTTC	CASSQGLAGGNEQFF
14	-	TRBD2	TRBV5-5	TRBJ2-7	TGTGCCAGCAGCTTGGGGGCTGTCGGGAGGGAGCAGTACTTC	CASSLGAVGREQYF
13	-	TRBD1	TRBV5-1	TRBJ1-2	TGCGCCAGCAGCGTCGGACAGGGCGGTGGCTACACCTTC	CASSVGQGGGYTF
14	-	-	TRBV19	TRBJ2-1	TGTGCCACAAAACGGGGGCACACCTACAATGAGCAGTTCTTC	CATKRGHTYNEQFF
14	-	-	TRBV6-1	TRBJ2-4	TGTGCCAGCAGTGCACGAGGAGCCAAAAACATTCAGTACTTC	CASSARGAKNIQYF
12	-	TRBD1	TRBV7-9	TRBJ1-6	TGTGCCAGCAGCTTACCGGACAGGCCCCTCCACTTT	CASSLPDRPLHF
13	-	-	TRBV28	TRBJ2-7	TGTGCCAGCAGTTTAGACAGGAGGGCCGAGCAGTACTTC	CASSLDRRAEQYF
15	-	-	TRBV5-4	TRBJ2-1	TGTGCCAGCTGGGATGGGGGCGCCGCCTACAATGAGCAGTTCTTC	CASWDGGAAYNEQFF
16	-	TRBD2	TRBV10-1	TRBJ2-1	TGCGCCAGCAGTGATTCCGGACTAGCGGGAGTCCCTGAGCAGTTCTTC	CASSDSGLAGVPEQFF
13	once	-	TRBV4-3	TRBJ2-1	TGCGCCAGCAGCCTTGGCGGGCCCAATGAGCAGTTCTTC	CASSLGGPNEQFF
15	once	-	TRBV5-5	TRBJ2-3	TGTGCCAGCAGCTTGTTTCTGACCGGGTACGCTACGCAGTATTTT	CASSLFLTGYATQYF
15	-	TRBD2	TRBV4-2	TRBJ2-1	TGTGCCAGCAGCCAAGAAGGGACTAGCTTCAATGAGCAGTTCTTC	CASSQEGTSFNEQFF
16	-	TRBD1	TRBV9	TRBJ1-5	TGTGCCAGCAGCGGAGGACAGGGAACCATCAATCAGCCCCAGCATTTT	CASSGGQGTINQPQHF
13	-	-	TRBV2	TRBJ2-7	TGTGCCAGCAGTGACCCGACAGTTTACGAGCAGTACTTC	CASSDPTVYEQYF
16	-	TRBD2	TRBV7-9	TRBJ2-1	TGTGCCAGCAGCCCCCGACTAGCGGGAGGGTACAATGAGCAGTTCTTC	CASSPRLAGGYNEQFF
15	-	TRBD2	TRBV7-3	TRBJ2-3	TGTGCCAGCAGCTTAACGGGGGGGTTCACAGATACGCAGTATTTT	CASSLTGGFTDTQYF
17	-	TRBD2	TRBV28	TRBJ2-3	TGTGCCAGCAGTCCCGGGTGGCTAGCGGCTAGCACAGATACGCAGTATTTT	CASSPGWLAASTDTQYF
15	-	TRBD2	TRBV2	TRBJ2-1	TGTGCCAGCAGTGAACCGGGACTAGGAACCAATGAGCAGTTCTTC	CASSEPGLGTNEQFF
14	-	-	TRBV6-5	TRBJ1-1	TGTGCCAGCAGTCCTAACCCAGGATGGACTGAAGCTTTCTTT	CASSPNPGWTEAFF
12	-	-	TRBV29-1	TRBJ2-5	TGCAGCGCGGACCATAACCAAGAGACCCAGTACTTC	CSADHNQETQYF
18	-	TRBD1	TRBV27	TRBJ2-6	TGTGCCAGCAGCCGGAGGGACAGGGGGTCGACTGGGGCCAACGTCCTGACTTTC	CASSRRDRGSTGANVLTF
17	-	-	TRBV30	TRBJ2-3	TGTGCCTGGACCCCGAATTTTAAGTGGGCCACGACAGATACGCAGTATTTT	CAWTPNFKWATTDTQYF
15	-	-	TRBV28	TRBJ2-1	TGTGCCAGCAGACAAGCAGGGCCCCTCTACAATGAGCAGTTCTTC	CASRQAGPLYNEQFF
14	-	TRBD1	TRBV18	TRBJ2-7	TGTGCCAGCTCACTCTCCAGGGGGCCCTACGAGCAGTACTTC	CASSLSRGPYEQYF
15	-	-	TRBV28	TRBJ2-5	TGTGCCAGCAGTTCATTCGACAGGTACCAAGAGACCCAGTACTTC	CASSSFDRYQETQYF
16	-	TRBD2	TRBV5-1	TRBJ2-3	TGCGCCAGCAGCCTACCGGGGCGGGGGGGCACAGATACGCAGTATTTT	CASSLPGRGGTDTQYF
13	-	-	TRBV7-9	TRBJ1-6	TGTGCCAGCAGCACCCGACAGGTTTTGGCCCTCCACTTT	CASSTRQVLALHF
13	once	-	TRBV11-3	TRBJ2-7	TGTGCCAGCAGGCAAGCAGGGGGGCGAGAGCAGTACTTC	CASRQAGGREQYF
16	once	-	TRBV5-1	TRBJ2-5	TGCGCCAGCAGCTTGGGGACCTCCTCGTACCAAGAGACCCAGTACTTC	CASSLGTSSYQETQYF
13	-	-	TRBV14	TRBJ2-1	TGTGCCAGCAGCCGCCGGGACCTCAATGAGCAGTTCTTC	CASSRRDLNEQFF
15	-	-	TRBV14	TRBJ1-3	TGTGCCAGCAGCCAGACTTCGGGCAGAGGAAACACCATATATTTT	CASSQTSGRGNTIYF
12	few	-	TRBV28	TRBJ1-1	TGTGCCAGCAGTCCCGCCCACACTGAAGCTTTCTTT	CASSPAHTEAFF
16	once	-	TRBV7-8	TRBJ1-4	TGTGCCAGCAGCTTAGCCCATTCAGGGCCCCCTGAAAAACTGTTTTTT	CASSLAHSGPPEKLFF
14	-	-	TRBV6-6	TRBJ1-1	TGTGCCAGCAGTTCCCTCCTAGACGGGAAAGGGGCTTTCTTT	CASSSLLDGKGAFF
15	once	TRBD2	TRBV7-9	TRBJ2-7	TGTGCCAGCAGCTTAGGAGCGGGAGTGATTTACGAGCAGTACTTC	CASSLGAGVIYEQYF
17	-	-	TRBV25-1	TRBJ2-1	TGTGCCAGCAGTGAATCGAAGGTGGGAAAGGCCTACAATGAGCAGTTCTTC	CASSESKVGKAYNEQFF
14	-	-	TRBV6-1	TRBJ2-7	TGTGCCAGCAGTGAACTGGGGGGACCCTACGAGCAGTACTTC	CASSELGGPYEQYF
14	-	-	TRBV6-5	TRBJ2-5	TGTGCCAGCAGTTACTCGTGGTTTCAAGAGACCCAGTACTTC	CASSYSWFQETQYF
20	-	TRBD2	TRBV28	TRBJ2-3	TGTGCCAGCAGTTTAAGGAGGACTAGCGGGAGGGCCGAGGGTGCAGATACGCAGTATTTT	CASSLRRTSGRAEGADTQYF
16	-	-	TRBV2	TRBJ2-4	TGTGCCAGCAGTGAAGCGCGGGGGCTGGGCAAAAACATTCAGTACTTC	CASSEARGLGKNIQYF
14	-	-	TRBV10-1	TRBJ1-2	TGCGCCAGCAGTGGCGGTGACGCTTCGGGCGGCTACACCTTC	CASSGGDASGGYTF
12	-	-	TRBV5-1	TRBJ2-7	TGCGCCAGCAGCTACCCAGGGGTCGAGCAGTACTTC	CASSYPGVEQYF
14	-	-	TRBV10-3	TRBJ2-7	TGTGCCATCAGCCCGGTCGGGAACGGCTACGAGCAGTACTTC	CAISPVGNGYEQYF